Listed below are T cell receptor beta chains from one sample, sequenced in a study of CD8+ T cells in alopecia areata. The method was immunoSEQ multiplex PCR; TCRdb's version includes in-frame clones alone and lacks a portion of them. The sample contains around 100,000 clones, just under 60% of which appear only once. The sequencing here drew on CD8+ T cells sorted from blood, taken at approximately week 61, from a patient treated with tofacitinib. The receptors derive from a human donor with alopecia areata. Both conserved end residues are part of each CDR3. D genes are given only for firm matches. Not all rows give a size; the values are once, few, many and, for expanded clones, a class.

clone size: -
V gene: TRBV13
J gene: TRBJ2-1
D gene: TRBD2
CDR3 DNA: TGTGCCAGCAGCTTTAGCGGGGGGGCTGGGAATGAGCAGTTCTTC
CDR3 protein: CASSFSGGAGNEQFF

clone size: -
V gene: TRBV20-1
J gene: TRBJ1-1
D gene: TRBD1
CDR3 DNA: TGCAGTGCTTCCGGACAGGGAGTAGCTTTCTTT
CDR3 protein: CSASGQGVAFF

clone size: -
V gene: TRBV13
J gene: TRBJ1-2
D gene: -
CDR3 DNA: TGTGCCAGCAGCTTTGGATATAATTATGGCTACACCTTC
CDR3 protein: CASSFGYNYGYTF

clone size: -
V gene: TRBV30
J gene: TRBJ2-5
D gene: TRBD2
CDR3 DNA: TGTGCCTGGACGCCGGAAGCGGGGGGGAAAGAGACCCAGTACTTC
CDR3 protein: CAWTPEAGGKETQYF

clone size: -
V gene: TRBV11-2
J gene: TRBJ2-3
D gene: -
CDR3 DNA: TGTGCCAGCAGTCAAGGGGATACGCAGTATTTT
CDR3 protein: CASSQGDTQYF

clone size: -
V gene: TRBV6-5
J gene: TRBJ2-5
D gene: -
CDR3 DNA: TGTGCCAGCAGCGCGGTGACCCAAGAGACCCAGTACTTC
CDR3 protein: CASSAVTQETQYF

clone size: -
V gene: TRBV2
J gene: TRBJ2-4
D gene: TRBD1
CDR3 DNA: TGTGCCAGCAGTCCGGCCGGGACAGGGTCCAAAAACATTCAGTACTTC
CDR3 protein: CASSPAGTGSKNIQYF

clone size: few
V gene: TRBV13
J gene: TRBJ2-7
D gene: -
CDR3 DNA: TGTGCCAGCAGCTTTTGGAGGGGACAGCCCCTGGGGGAGCAGTACTTC
CDR3 protein: CASSFWRGQPLGEQYF

clone size: -
V gene: TRBV6-6
J gene: TRBJ2-3
D gene: -
CDR3 DNA: TGTGCCAGCAGTTACTCACCTGACACAGATACGCAGTATTTT
CDR3 protein: CASSYSPDTDTQYF

clone size: few
V gene: TRBV7-9
J gene: TRBJ1-1
D gene: TRBD1
CDR3 DNA: TGTGCCAGCAGCTTCAGGACAGGGGAAGGCACTGAAGCTTTCTTT
CDR3 protein: CASSFRTGEGTEAFF

clone size: once
V gene: TRBV4-1
J gene: TRBJ2-5
D gene: TRBD2
CDR3 DNA: TGCGCCAGCAGCCAAGATAGACTAGCGGGGGAAAAGACCCAGTACTTC
CDR3 protein: CASSQDRLAGEKTQYF

clone size: -
V gene: TRBV29-1
J gene: TRBJ2-7
D gene: TRBD1
CDR3 DNA: TGCAGCGTTTCGGGACAGGGGGCTTCCTACGAGCAGTACTTC
CDR3 protein: CSVSGQGASYEQYF

clone size: -
V gene: TRBV7-2
J gene: TRBJ1-2
D gene: -
CDR3 DNA: TGTGCCAGCAGCTCAATCCCGATCAGGGGCGCCGGGGGCTACACCTTC
CDR3 protein: CASSSIPIRGAGGYTF

clone size: -
V gene: TRBV13
J gene: TRBJ2-7
D gene: -
CDR3 DNA: TGTGCCAGCAGTCCCAGGGGGGACGAGCAGTACTTC
CDR3 protein: CASSPRGDEQYF

clone size: few
V gene: TRBV2
J gene: TRBJ2-1
D gene: -
CDR3 DNA: TGTGCCAGCAGCCCGACGGCCTACAATGAGCAGTTCTTC
CDR3 protein: CASSPTAYNEQFF

clone size: -
V gene: TRBV29-1
J gene: TRBJ1-1
D gene: -
CDR3 DNA: TGCAGCGTTGACAAAAACACTGAAGCTTTCTTT
CDR3 protein: CSVDKNTEAFF

clone size: -
V gene: TRBV9
J gene: TRBJ2-2
D gene: -
CDR3 DNA: TGTGCCAGCAGCTCCACCGGGGAGCTGTTTTTT
CDR3 protein: CASSSTGELFF

clone size: -
V gene: TRBV7-9
J gene: TRBJ1-5
D gene: -
CDR3 DNA: TGTGCCAGCAGCTTCGGGGGGGCTTGGCAGCCCCAGCATTTT
CDR3 protein: CASSFGGAWQPQHF

clone size: -
V gene: TRBV7-9
J gene: TRBJ2-7
D gene: TRBD2
CDR3 DNA: TGTGCCAGCAGCCGATATGCCGGGACTAGCGGGGGCGAGCAGTACTTC
CDR3 protein: CASSRYAGTSGGEQYF

clone size: -
V gene: TRBV7-9
J gene: TRBJ2-5
D gene: TRBD1
CDR3 DNA: TGTGCCAGCAGCCGACAGGGGGGGATCAAAGAGACCCAGTACTTC
CDR3 protein: CASSRQGGIKETQYF

clone size: -
V gene: TRBV14
J gene: TRBJ1-4
D gene: -
CDR3 DNA: TGTGCCAGCAGCACCCCGGAAGGCGAAAAACTGTTTTTT
CDR3 protein: CASSTPEGEKLFF

clone size: -
V gene: TRBV29-1
J gene: TRBJ1-3
D gene: TRBD1
CDR3 DNA: TGCAGCGCGACGGACAGGGAGCGAAACACCATATATTTT
CDR3 protein: CSATDRERNTIYF

clone size: few
V gene: TRBV19
J gene: TRBJ1-5
D gene: TRBD1
CDR3 DNA: TGTGCCAGTAAGACCTACTCAGGGGGGCAACAGCCCCAGCATTTT
CDR3 protein: CASKTYSGGQQPQHF

clone size: -
V gene: TRBV7-9
J gene: TRBJ2-1
D gene: -
CDR3 DNA: TGTGCCAGCAGCTTATCCGGAAGCTCCTACAATGAGCAGTTCTTC
CDR3 protein: CASSLSGSSYNEQFF

clone size: -
V gene: TRBV6-5
J gene: TRBJ1-5
D gene: -
CDR3 DNA: TGTGCCAGCAGTTATGGTAGGGCCGATCAGCCCCAGCATTTT
CDR3 protein: CASSYGRADQPQHF

clone size: few
V gene: TRBV6-5
J gene: TRBJ2-5
D gene: TRBD2
CDR3 DNA: TGTGCCAGCAGCCCCAGCGGGGCGGCCCAGTACTTC
CDR3 protein: CASSPSGAAQYF

clone size: -
V gene: TRBV19
J gene: TRBJ2-1
D gene: TRBD2
CDR3 DNA: TGTGCCAGTAGTATCTCGCTAGCGGTAATTTTAGATGAGCAGTTCTTC
CDR3 protein: CASSISLAVILDEQFF

clone size: -
V gene: TRBV27
J gene: TRBJ2-5
D gene: -
CDR3 DNA: TGTGCCAGCAGCCCAGGACTGAGCCAAGAGACCCAGTACTTC
CDR3 protein: CASSPGLSQETQYF

clone size: once
V gene: TRBV6-1
J gene: TRBJ2-5
D gene: TRBD1
CDR3 DNA: TGTGCCAGCAGTGAAGTATGGCAGGGGGCTTTCGAGACCCAGTACTTC
CDR3 protein: CASSEVWQGAFETQYF

clone size: -
V gene: TRBV5-1
J gene: TRBJ2-3
D gene: -
CDR3 DNA: TGCGCCAGCAGCTTGGTGGGCGTGTTAGATACGCAGTATTTT
CDR3 protein: CASSLVGVLDTQYF

clone size: few
V gene: TRBV7-9
J gene: TRBJ2-1
D gene: -
CDR3 DNA: TGTGCCAGCAGCTTAGGGAGTGGCTACAATGAGCAGTTCTTC
CDR3 protein: CASSLGSGYNEQFF

clone size: few
V gene: TRBV20-1
J gene: TRBJ2-2
D gene: -
CDR3 DNA: TGCAGTGCTAGAATCATGGGGGAGCTGTTTTTT
CDR3 protein: CSARIMGELFF

clone size: -
V gene: TRBV5-6
J gene: TRBJ2-6
D gene: -
CDR3 DNA: TGTGCCAGCGCGGCTGGGGCCAACGTCCTGACTTTC
CDR3 protein: CASAAGANVLTF

clone size: -
V gene: TRBV30
J gene: TRBJ1-4
D gene: -
CDR3 DNA: TGTGCCTGGAACGCCCAGGGAGTAGTCAATGAAAAACTGTTTTTT
CDR3 protein: CAWNAQGVVNEKLFF

clone size: few
V gene: TRBV28
J gene: TRBJ2-7
D gene: -
CDR3 DNA: TGTGCCAGCAGTTGGGGTTTCGAGCAGTACTTC
CDR3 protein: CASSWGFEQYF

clone size: -
V gene: TRBV14
J gene: TRBJ2-7
D gene: TRBD1
CDR3 DNA: TGTGCCAGCAGCCAAGAAGGACAGGGGAGGTTCGAGCAGTACTTC
CDR3 protein: CASSQEGQGRFEQYF

clone size: -
V gene: TRBV27
J gene: TRBJ2-5
D gene: -
CDR3 DNA: TGTGCCAGCAGTTCAATTGGGGAGACCCAGTACTTC
CDR3 protein: CASSSIGETQYF

clone size: -
V gene: TRBV29-1
J gene: TRBJ2-6
D gene: TRBD1
CDR3 DNA: TGCAGCGTTCGATTGACAGGGGAAATTCCCACCTCAAGTGGGGCCAACGTCCTGACTTTC
CDR3 protein: CSVRLTGEIPTSSGANVLTF

clone size: -
V gene: TRBV2
J gene: TRBJ1-5
D gene: -
CDR3 DNA: TGTGCCAGCAGTGAATTAATAGAGACAGTACTCAATCAGCCCCAGCATTTT
CDR3 protein: CASSELIETVLNQPQHF

clone size: -
V gene: TRBV2
J gene: TRBJ2-1
D gene: TRBD2
CDR3 DNA: TGTGCCAGCACCCCGGGACTAGGGACCTGGGAGCAGTTCTTC
CDR3 protein: CASTPGLGTWEQFF

clone size: -
V gene: TRBV29-1
J gene: TRBJ1-1
D gene: -
CDR3 DNA: TGCAGCGTTGTGTCAGAAGGTGAAGCTTTCTTT
CDR3 protein: CSVVSEGEAFF

clone size: -
V gene: TRBV11-2
J gene: TRBJ2-2
D gene: -
CDR3 DNA: TGTGCCAGCATGTTCTTCTGGGGAGCCAACACCGGGGAGCTGTTTTTT
CDR3 protein: CASMFFWGANTGELFF

clone size: few
V gene: TRBV27
J gene: TRBJ1-2
D gene: -
CDR3 DNA: TGTGCCAGCAGTTTATCGGCAGGGGACGGCTACACCTTC
CDR3 protein: CASSLSAGDGYTF

clone size: few
V gene: TRBV5-1
J gene: TRBJ2-5
D gene: -
CDR3 DNA: TGCGCCAGCAGCTCCGGACAGCAGAGGAACTTC
CDR3 protein: CASSSGQQRNF

clone size: -
V gene: TRBV28
J gene: TRBJ2-1
D gene: TRBD2
CDR3 DNA: TGTGCCAGCAGCCCCCAAGCGGGGGAAAACAATGAGCAGTTCTTC
CDR3 protein: CASSPQAGENNEQFF

clone size: -
V gene: TRBV29-1
J gene: TRBJ1-3
D gene: -
CDR3 DNA: TGCAGCGTTGGACCGACAGAGTCTGGAAACACCATATATTTT
CDR3 protein: CSVGPTESGNTIYF

clone size: -
V gene: TRBV29-1
J gene: TRBJ2-1
D gene: TRBD1
CDR3 DNA: TGCAGCGTTGACAGGGGGTCTTCATACAATGAGCAGTTCTTC
CDR3 protein: CSVDRGSSYNEQFF

clone size: few
V gene: TRBV4-1
J gene: TRBJ2-7
D gene: -
CDR3 DNA: TGCGCCAGCAGCCAAGCCACCCAGCCCCACTTCGGTAGGATAAAACACTCCTACGAGCAGTACTTC
CDR3 protein: CASSQATQPHFGRIKHSYEQYF

clone size: -
V gene: TRBV15
J gene: TRBJ1-2
D gene: -
CDR3 DNA: TGTGCCACCAGCACTAGAGACGGAAACTATGGCTACACCTTC
CDR3 protein: CATSTRDGNYGYTF

clone size: -
V gene: TRBV7-9
J gene: TRBJ2-1
D gene: TRBD2
CDR3 DNA: TGTGCCAGCCGAGGGACTAGCGGGGGTTTAAACAATGAGCAGTTCTTC
CDR3 protein: CASRGTSGGLNNEQFF